The T cell receptor (beta chain) described here comes from a study of read filtering for tumor transcriptome and immune sequencing. Study information: Whole-transcriptome libraries were prepared after DNase treatment.

The J segment lost 3 bases and the V segment lost 7 bases, leaving 3 bases of the junction unmatched. Per germline, CDR1 LNHDA and CDR2 SQIVND (reference sequence). The CDR3 runs to 13 residues. This clonotype was counted ten times or more. The library was built from 400 ng RNA with molecular barcoded adaptors for alpha/delta and beta/gamma chains. Via MiXCR, TCRdb re-called the reads, giving one row per CDR3 protein. The table includes approximately 140,000 distinct CDR3 sequences, less than 15% detected once. Sampling of bone marrow took place during active disease in every patient. This clonotype originated in a donor aged 40 or older with multiple myeloma. Sequencing was performed on a population of CD138-negative cells sorted from bone marrow. This chain uses TRBV19 with TRBJ1-5, with TRBD1 matching over 7 bases. The CDR3 sequence is CASTTGYNQPQHF. The CDR3 DNA reads as TGTGCCAGTACGACAGGGTACAATCAGCCCCAGCATTTT. Full variable domain (outside the CDR3, taken from reference TRBV19 and TRBJ1-5): DGGITQSPKYLFRKEGQNVTLSCEQNLNHDAMYWYRQDPGQGLRLIYYSQIVNDFQKGDIAEGYSVSREKKESFPLTVTSAQKNPTAFYLCASTTGYNQPQHFGDGTRLSIL.